The 16 T cell receptor beta chains given below trace back to one sample, sequenced in a study of T cells in Graves' hyperthyroidism and ophthalmopathy. There were TCR beta CDR3 regions amplified from RNA transcripts. The HTBI primer set was used in a first-round RT-PCR of the TCR CDR3. MiXCR was run by TCRdb on the multiplex PCR reads, yielding one entry per CDR3 protein. The data show hundreds of thousands of distinct CDR3 sequences, 45% seen once. Sequencing was done on a sample of peripheral blood or thyroid tissue (not recorded which). The receptor set was obtained from an adult man with Graves' disease, either hyperthyroidism or ophthalmopathy (not recorded which).

This clonotype was seen a handful of times. V and J are TRBV10-3 and TRBJ1-1; 7 bases align to TRBD1. The CDR3 contains 12 residues. V lost 5 bases and J lost 4; bases outside the gene matches: 1. Germline V gene lookup returns CDR1 ENHRY and CDR2 SYGVKD. The CDR3 region is CAISSGGTEAFF. Written as DNA, the CDR3 is TGTGCCATCAGTTCAGGGGGCACTGAAGCTTTCTTT.

This clonotype has more than one count but fewer than ten. The rearrangement uses TRBV12-3 or TRBV12-4 and TRBJ1-1; no definite D call. This CDR3 comprises 14 residues. With 7 bases removed from V and 2 bases from J, the gap between germline ends came to 14 bases. The CDR3 sequence is CASTRGDGNTEAFF. CDR3 coding DNA: TGTGCCAGCACCCGAGGAGACGGTAACACTGAAGCTTTCTTT.

The V call is TRBV20-1, the J call TRBJ1-6; TRBD1 matches at 8 bases. The junction had 13 bases not matched to a gene; V was cut back by 2 bases and J by 10 bases. CDR1 is DFQATT and CDR2 is SNEGSKA in the germline V gene (reference sequence). The CDR3 sequence is 16 residues long. For the CDR3, the DNA is TGCAGTGCTAGAATCAATTCAGGGGGCTTGTTGTCACCCCTCCACTTT. Translation gives CSARINSGGLLSPLHF.

J is TRBJ2-5 and V is TRBV10-3, with a weak D call TRBD2 (5 bases). The CDR3 runs 14 residues. Per germline, CDR1 ENHRY and CDR2 SYGVKD. The ends were cut back, 4 bases at V and 5 bases at J, with 14 bases in the middle. CDR3 nucleotide sequence: TGTGCCATCAGTGTAGAGGGATTCGGCGAGACCCAGTACTTC. Encoded protein: CAISVEGFGETQYF.

The chain uses TRBV11-1 and TRBJ2-5; D perhaps matches TRBD1 (6 bases). The V end lost 5 bases, the J end lost 4 bases, and 14 bases lay between the germline ends. The CDR3 is 14 residues long. CDR1 and CDR2 (germline): SGHAT, FQDESV (reference sequence). CDR3 protein: CASSVETGIETQYF. CDR3 in DNA: TGTGCCAGCAGCGTTGAAACAGGGATAGAGACCCAGTACTTC.

With regard to this clonotype: In this CDR3 the conserved last residue, phenylalanine or tryptophan, is missing, so a read error is likely. It is unclear where the CDR3 begins or ends on the DNA, so no DNA is shown, and the CDR3 is as TCRdb lists it. The CDR3: CASSSDIG. V and J are TRBV11-1 and TRBJ1-4; the table names TRBD1, a call not compared with the DNA. Germline CDR1 SGHAT, CDR2 FQDESV (reference sequence). The CDR3 adds up to 8 amino acids, both ends counted.

The chain is built from TRBV7-2 and TRBJ2-7, with D maybe TRBD1 (5 bases). The CDR3 runs 13 residues. Deletions cut 7 bases from V and 8 bases from J, with 18 bases between. Germline CDR1 and CDR2: SGHTA and FQGNSA. The CDR3 is CASTGIQVSQQYF. As DNA, the CDR3 is TGTGCCAGCACAGGGATCCAGGTCTCCCAGCAGTACTTC.

This chain joins TRBV7-9 and TRBJ1-4; D gene ambiguous. Germline CDR1 is SEHNR and CDR2 is FQNEAQ (reference sequence). V lost 1 base and J lost 7, with 7 bases in between. The CDR3 covers 13 residues. The CDR3 region is CASSLEHGEKLFF. DNA for the CDR3: TGTGCCAGCAGCTTAGAGCACGGTGAAAAACTGTTTTTT.

This chain links TRBV5-1 with TRBJ1-1, with TRBD1 as a possible D gene (6 bases). CDR1 and CDR2 (germline): SGHRS, YFSETQ. The CDR3 spans 11 residues. Between the trimmed V and J ends, which lost 5 bases and 8 bases, there was a span of 10 bases. The chain's CDR3 is CASRDGTEAFF. CDR3 coding DNA: TGCGCCAGCAGAGATGGGACAGAAGCTTTCTTT.

At least ten counts were recorded for this clonotype. The gene calls are TRBV7-8 and TRBJ1-5; 8 bases are shared with TRBD1. The CDR3 runs to 14 residues. The trim removed 5 bases at V and 6 bases at J, leaving 6 bases unmatched. Per the germline V gene, CDR1 is SGHVS and CDR2 is FQNEAQ. In DNA form, the CDR3 reads TGTGCCAGCAGCCGAACAGGGGGTGCTCAGCCCCAGCATTTT. It yields the protein CASSRTGGAQPQHF.

This chain links TRBV29-1 with TRBJ1-6, with D perhaps TRBD1 (5 bases). V lost 7 bases to trimming and J lost 14 bases, with 18 bases between them. The CDR3 contains 12 residues. Per the germline V gene, CDR1 is SQVTM and CDR2 is ANQGSEA. The CDR3 sequence is CSAEISGATLHF. CDR3 DNA: TGCAGCGCTGAGATCTCTGGGGCCACCCTCCACTTT. The whole variable domain, remainder taken from reference TRBV29-1 and TRBJ1-6, is SAVISQKPSRDICQRGTSLTIQCQVDSQVTMMFWYRQQPGQSLTLIATANQGSEATYESGFVIDKFPISRPNLTFSTLTVSNMSPEDSSIYLCSAEISGATLHFGNGTRLTVT.

Comments on this clonotype: This may be a read error, as it is one base from a much larger clone. This chain links TRBV10-3 with TRBJ2-7, with D possibly matching TRBD1 (5 bases). The CDR3 is 14 residues long. The germline V and J ends were trimmed by 5 bases and 3 bases, with 14 bases remaining between them. CDR1 and CDR2 (germline): ENHRY, SYGVKD. CDR3 sequence reads: CAISYFAQGYEQYF. CDR3 DNA: TGTGCCATCAGTTACTTTGCGCAGGGCTACGAGCAGTACTTC.

V gene TRBV9 combines with J gene TRBJ2-5; 7 nucleotides agree with TRBD2. The CDR3 consists of 14 residues. Trimming cost V 4 bases and J 1 base; bases outside gene matches: 4. Per germline, CDR1 SGDLS and CDR2 YYNGEE. The CDR3 protein is CASSTGLPQETQYF. DNA for the CDR3: TGTGCCAGCAGCACGGGACTACCCCAAGAGACCCAGTACTTC.

J is TRBJ2-2 and V is TRBV19, with D hard to call. CDR1 is LNHDA, CDR2 SQIVND, per germline (reference sequence). The CDR3 has 16 residues. The germline V and J ends were trimmed by 3 bases and 4 bases, with 15 bases remaining between them. The CDR3 is CASSITAGVPTGELFF. Written as DNA, the CDR3 is TGTGCCAGTAGTATTACAGCAGGAGTACCCACCGGGGAGCTGTTTTTT.

This sequence joins TRBV9 and TRBJ1-6; 8 bases are a match to TRBD1. There are 15 residues in the CDR3. J was trimmed by 6 bases and V by 4 bases; bases with no gene match: 6. Germline V CDR1 and CDR2: SGDLS, YYNGEE. The CDR3 is CASSQTGACNSPLHF. In DNA form, the CDR3 reads TGTGCCAGCAGCCAGACAGGGGCCTGTAATTCACCCCTCCACTTT.

The V and J genes are TRBV20-1 and TRBJ2-5; perhaps TRBD1 as D (6 bases). Germline assignment: CDR1 DFQATT and CDR2 SNEGSKA (reference sequence). Between the trimmed V and J ends, which lost 0 bases and 2 bases, there was a span of 13 bases. This CDR3 is built from 15 residues. The CDR3 DNA reads as TGCAGTGCTAGAGAAGGACAGATGATACAAGAGACCCAGTACTTC. Translating it yields CSAREGQMIQETQYF.